This passage covers 27 T cell receptor beta chains from one sample sequenced in a study of Ad26.COV2.S vaccination and SARS-CoV-2 variants. Method: immunoSEQ multiplex PCR; TCRdb's copy keeps in-frame clones and lacks some. The sample lists some 300,000 clones; more than 70% were seen once. The treatment denotes: 19 received Ad26.COV2.S at low or high dose, single or two shots; 5 received placebo; per-sample allocation not given. Sample collection was performed on day 63 after the first vaccine or placebo injection. The material sequenced was peripheral blood, taken in a trial of Ad26.COV2.S vaccine versus placebo. The receptors shown here come from a person between 18 and 65 years old who received the Ad26.COV2.S COVID-19 vaccine or a placebo.

As DNA, the CDR3 is TGTGCCAGCAGTTTATTTAGTTTCGGGGAGCTGTTTTTT. Residues: CASSLFSFGELFF. This chain joins TRBV12-3 or TRBV12-4 and TRBJ2-2, with no clear D. The CDR3 covers 13 residues. The V gene lost 2 bases and the J gene lost 7 bases, with 8 bases spanning the gap.

This clone was seen more than once but under ten times. The V gene is TRBV4-1, the J gene TRBJ1-2; D call uncertain. The CDR3 contains 14 residues. Trimming shortened V by 0 bases and J by 9 bases, and 14 bases separated the two germline ends. Germline CDR1 and CDR2: MGHRA and YSYEKL. The CDR3 DNA reads as TGCGCCAGCAGCCAAGATCACGGGCCTTATCGCTACACCTTC. This encodes CASSQDHGPYRYTF.

The CDR3 loop reads CASSQDGGGAVDTQYF. Written as DNA, the CDR3 is TGTGCCAGCAGCCAAGACGGCGGGGGGGCGGTAGATACGCAGTATTTT. The V gene is TRBV4-2, the J gene TRBJ2-3; 9 nucleotides agree with TRBD2. Germline values: CDR1 LGHNA, CDR2 YNFKEQ. Trimming removed 0 bases from V and 5 bases from J; junction bases left unmatched: 6. The CDR3 extends over 16 amino acids.

The chain joins TRBV6-6 to TRBJ2-1; tentative D call: TRBD1 (6 bases). V lost 2 bases and J 5 bases, leaving 7 bases between the germline ends. Germline V gene lookup returns CDR1 MNHNY and CDR2 SVGAGI (reference sequence). The CDR3 sequence is 13 residues long. The CDR3, as DNA: TGTGCCAGCAGTTACAACAGGGACAATGAGCAGTTCTTC. Its protein product is CASSYNRDNEQFF.

In its sample, this clone was seen a few times. At the DNA level, this CDR3 is encoded by other sequences in the same sample as well. The chain joins TRBV18 to TRBJ1-1; the D is unclear. V was shortened by 1 base and J by 2 bases, with 5 bases between the two germline ends. This CDR3 spans 13 amino acids. Germline loops: CDR1 KGHSH, CDR2 LQKENI. The DNA for the CDR3 is TGTGCCAGCTCACCACAGGGAAACACTGAAGCTTTCTTT. Protein: CASSPQGNTEAFF.

V and J are TRBV4-3 and TRBJ2-7; D possibly corresponds to TRBD1 (5 bases). Trimming stripped 4 bases from V and 7 bases from J, with 11 bases between. Germline V gives CDR1 LGHNA, CDR2 YSLEER. The CDR3 has 12 residues. CDR3 coding DNA: TGCGCCAGCAGCCCCAGGGAAGGGGAGCAGTACTTC. This gives the protein CASSPREGEQYF.

The rearrangement uses TRBV19 and TRBJ1-2; D not resolved. In germline, CDR1 is LNHDA, CDR2 SQIVND (reference sequence). Deletions cut 8 bases from V and 6 bases from J, with 19 bases between. The CDR3 is made up of 14 amino acids. Here the CDR3 DNA reads TGTGCCAGTTCCGGGCCGCGAATAGGCAATGGCTACACCTTC. Amino acids: CASSGPRIGNGYTF.

V and J are TRBV30 and TRBJ1-6, with unresolved D. Trimming removed 4 bases at V and 0 bases at J, with 7 bases between. This CDR3 comprises 14 residues. Germline V CDR1 and CDR2: GTSNPN, SVGIG (reference sequence). The DNA for the CDR3 is TGTGCCTGGAAGCCGGGCTCCTATAATTCACCCCTCCACTTT. This sequence encodes CAWKPGSYNSPLHF.

Only one count was recorded for this clone. CDR3 coding DNA: TGTGCCAGCAGCTTGTTGGCTGGGGACAGAGCTAACTATGGCTACACCTTC. Its protein is CASSLLAGDRANYGYTF. The rearrangement links TRBV5-4 to TRBJ1-2; 7 bases map to TRBD1. This CDR3 is 17 amino acids long. Per the germline V gene, CDR1 is SGHNT and CDR2 is YYREEE (reference sequence). V trimming: 1 base; J trimming: 0 bases; junction bases outside the gene matches: 9.

This clone was seen at least ten times. Other DNA sequences from this sample encode an identical CDR3 as well. The chain employs TRBV6-5 and TRBJ1-1; TRBD1 agrees at 7 bases. The CDR3 loop spans 15 amino acids. The V segment lost 6 bases and the J segment 0 bases; nucleotides outside the gene matches: 7. Looked up from germline, CDR1 is MNHEY and CDR2 is SVGAGI. CDR3 protein: CASSPTGNMNTEAFF. CDR3 DNA sequence: TGTGCCAGCAGCCCGACAGGGAATATGAACACTGAAGCTTTCTTT.

In its sample, this clone was seen a few times. The chain has TRBV7-9 and TRBJ2-2; D remains unclear. CDR3 length equals 13 residues. The ends were cut back, 6 bases at V and 6 bases at J, with 11 bases in the middle. Germline CDR1 reads SEHNR; CDR2 reads FQNEAQ (reference sequence). CDR3 nucleotides: TGTGCCAGCAGTTATACAGCTGCCGGGGAGCTGTTTTTT. Encoded protein: CASSYTAAGELFF. Variable domain in full (rest from reference TRBV7-9 and TRBJ2-2): DTGVSQNPRHKITKRGQNVTFRCDPISEHNRLYWYRQTLGQGPEFLTYFQNEAQLEKSRLLSDRFSAERPKGSFSTLEIQRTEQGDSAMYLCASSYTAAGELFFGEGSRLTVL.

This clone was counted once. The chain employs TRBV18 and TRBJ2-1; D gene unclear. The germline V gene encodes CDR1 KGHSH and CDR2 LQKENI. V was cut by 6 bases and J by 8 bases, with 14 bases left in between. The CDR3 is 13 residues long. The CDR3 nucleotides read TGTGCCAGCTCCCTCCATAAGAGCGATGAGCAGTTCTTC. It translates to CASSLHKSDEQFF.

As to this clone: The junction departs from the called germline gene at one end, perhaps through a read error. The chain employs TRBV5-6 and TRBJ1-2, with unresolved D. CDR3 length equals 13 residues. In germline, CDR1 is SGHDT, CDR2 YYEEEE. The CDR3 coding sequence is TGTGCCAGCAGCTTGGCCGCGCAAACCAAGAGATCCTTC. This translates into CASSLAAQTKRSF.

This clone came up once. The J gene is TRBJ2-1, the V gene TRBV7-2; D is ambiguous. CDR3 length equals 15 residues. Trimming took 5 bases from V and 0 from J, leaving 11 bases between them. Germline V gene data show CDR1 as SGHTA and CDR2 as FQGNSA. In nucleotides, the CDR3 is TGTGCCAGCAGCCCTGGACGAAGCTCCTACAATGAGCAGTTCTTC. Translation: CASSPGRSSYNEQFF.

The V and J genes are TRBV4-3 and TRBJ2-3; 9 bases are shared with TRBD2. This CDR3 comprises 18 residues. Germline CDR1 is LGHNA and CDR2 is YSLEER. Trimming at V came to 0 bases and at J to 6 bases, leaving 13 bases not matched to a gene. CDR3 nucleotides: TGCGCCAGCAGCCAAGATGGCATAGCGGGGGTTTTATCGGATACGCAGTATTTT. Its protein product is CASSQDGIAGVLSDTQYF.

The sample holds one count of this clone. This chain links TRBV19 with TRBJ1-2; 11 nucleotides match TRBD1. This CDR3 has 17 residues. With V trimmed by 5 bases and J by 0 bases, 8 bases remained unmatched. The V gene's germline CDR1 is LNHDA and CDR2 SQIVND (reference sequence). The CDR3 loop is CASSPRTGGASNYGYTF. The CDR3 nucleotides are TGTGCCAGTAGTCCCCGGACAGGGGGCGCTTCTAACTATGGCTACACCTTC.

This clone has a handful of counts. The chain links TRBV6-5 to TRBJ1-1; D remains unclear. This CDR3 spans 13 amino acids. The ends were cut back, 5 bases at V and 1 base at J, with 8 bases in the middle. Germline assignment: CDR1 MNHEY and CDR2 SVGAGI. This CDR3 reads CASSQTRNTEAFF. CDR3 coding DNA: TGTGCCAGCAGTCAGACAAGGAACACTGAAGCTTTCTTT.

This chain's CDR3 is CAISESWSGNTIYF. In DNA form, the CDR3 reads TGTGCCATCAGTGAGTCTTGGTCTGGAAACACCATATATTTT. The chain couples TRBV10-3 to TRBJ1-3; D is undetermined. The V end lost 0 bases, the J end lost 1 base, and 4 bases lay between the germline ends. Germline assignment: CDR1 ENHRY and CDR2 SYGVKD. This CDR3 is 14 amino acids long.

The chain uses TRBV2 and TRBJ1-5, with 7 bases identical to TRBD1. The trim removed 4 bases at V and 8 bases at J, leaving 5 bases unmatched. The germline gives CDR1 SNHLY, CDR2 FYNNEI. The CDR3 length is 13 residues. The CDR3 is CASSVEGAKPQHF. Here the CDR3 DNA reads TGTGCCAGCAGTGTAGAGGGGGCGAAGCCCCAGCATTTT.

The rearrangement links TRBV6-5 to TRBJ1-5; weak D call: TRBD1 (6 bases). This CDR3 region has 15 residues. The V gene lost 3 bases and the J gene lost 5 bases, with 14 bases spanning the gap. Per the germline V gene, CDR1 is MNHEY and CDR2 is SVGAGI. The CDR3 DNA reads TGTGCCAGCAGTTATTCAGGGGTCGGGGATCAGCCCCAGCATTTT. Protein: CASSYSGVGDQPQHF.

The chain joins TRBV5-1 to TRBJ2-1; D is undetermined. This CDR3 region has 15 residues. Germline CDR1 reads SGHRS; CDR2 reads YFSETQ. V lost 4 bases to trimming and J lost 8 bases, with 19 bases between them. The CDR3 region is CASSRESPSSDEQFF. CDR3 in DNA: TGCGCCAGCAGCAGAGAGAGCCCCTCCTCGGATGAGCAGTTCTTC.

The V call is TRBV6-5, the J call TRBJ1-2, with unresolved D. V was pared by 5 bases and J by 7 bases, with 14 bases between. The germline gives CDR1 MNHEY, CDR2 SVGAGI. The CDR3 consists of 13 residues. For the CDR3, the DNA is TGTGCCAGCAGTACGCACCGTGAGAGTGGCTACACCTTC. Protein sequence: CASSTHRESGYTF.

The rearrangement links TRBV3-1 (or the pseudogene TRBV3-2) to TRBJ2-5, with 7 nucleotides matching TRBD1. V lost 3 bases to trimming and J lost 3 bases; unmatched junction nucleotides: 4. Germline V gene data show CDR1 as LGHDT and CDR2 as YNNKEL (reference sequence). The CDR3 has 14 residues. DNA for the CDR3: TGTGCCAGCAGCCATGCCGGGACAGAAGAGACCCAGTACTTC. Translated: CASSHAGTEETQYF.

The V and J genes are TRBV24-1 and TRBJ2-2; the D gene is possibly TRBD2 (6 bases). This CDR3 contains 13 residues. CDR1 is KGHDR, CDR2 SFDVKD, per germline. V was pared by 9 bases and J by 5 bases, with 12 bases between. For the CDR3, the DNA is TGTGCCACCTCGGGGAGGAGTACCGGGGAGCTGTTTTTT. Amino acid sequence: CATSGRSTGELFF.

This sequence joins TRBV6-5 and TRBJ1-6; TRBD1 is a possible D gene (5 bases). Trimming left V 5 bases short and J 7 bases short, with 15 bases between. This CDR3 spans 15 amino acids. The V gene's germline CDR1 is MNHEY and CDR2 SVGAGI. The CDR3 sequence is CASSQGWGLNSPLHF. The CDR3, as DNA: TGTGCCAGCAGTCAGGGTTGGGGACTCAATTCACCCCTCCACTTT.

As to this clone: Other DNA sequences within the sample encode an identical CDR3. The chain is built from TRBV25-1 and TRBJ1-5; D perhaps matches TRBD1 (6 bases). Per germline, CDR1 MGHDK and CDR2 SYGVNS. The V end lost 3 bases, the J end lost 2 bases, and 8 bases lay between the germline ends. The CDR3 has 14 residues. CDR3: CASSESGGNQPQHF. In DNA form, the CDR3 reads TGTGCCAGCAGTGAGTCAGGGGGCAATCAGCCCCAGCATTTT. The variable domain in full, completed from reference TRBV25-1 and TRBJ1-5, reads EADIYQTPRYLVIGTGKKITLECSQTMGHDKMYWYQQDPGMELHLIHYSYGVNSTEKGDLSSESTVSRIRTEHFPLTLESARPSHTSQYLCASSESGGNQPQHFGDGTRLSIL.

The chain couples TRBV9 to TRBJ2-5; 8 bases fit TRBD2. The CDR3 extends over 13 amino acids. Germline CDR1 SGDLS, CDR2 YYNGEE. J was trimmed by 7 bases and V by 4 bases; bases with no gene match: 6. Here the CDR3 reads CASSQGLVGTQYF. The CDR3 DNA follows: TGTGCCAGCAGCCAGGGACTAGTTGGGACCCAGTACTTC.